The TCR beta chain described here comes from a study of blood T cell repertoires in COVID-19. The CDR3 is 14 amino acids. The ends lost 7 bases at V and 6 bases at J; junction bases unmatched: 9. The germline CDR1 and CDR2 sequences are LNHDA and SQIVND (reference sequence). Here immunoSEQ multiplex PCR was the method, and the copy in TCRdb shows in-frame clones only, minus some. The table records under 200,000 clones, 90% of them present only once. This sequence joins TRBV19 and TRBJ1-2, with 9 bases that match TRBD1. The source material was peripheral blood. This clonotype was obtained from a middle-aged man with acute or convalescent COVID-19. The CDR3 loop reads CASKAGGTGNGYTF. DNA for the CDR3: TGTGCCAGTAAGGCAGGGGGGACAGGGAATGGCTACACCTTC.